Below, 23 T cell receptor beta chains from the same sample are listed, as sequenced in a study of blood T cell repertoires in COVID-19 (dated by TCRdb to 2019 to 2021). Libraries were built with the immunoSEQ multiplex PCR assay. Sourced from immuneACCESS, this table was stored by TCRdb with only in-frame sequences that have V and J called. A share of the clones is absent; for the studies checked, an unresolved V gene accounts for under half, and the remainder has no known explanation. The table for this sample lists roughly 230,000 clones; roughly 91% of them were counted only once. The ten most abundant clones make up about 4% of the sample. Sequencing used PBMCs or T cells enriched from blood (not recorded which). All receptors derive from a woman in her thirties with acute COVID-19.

As concerns this clone: Additional DNA sequences in this sample encode the identical CDR3. Here the CDR3 DNA reads TGTGCCAGCAGCTTGGCTGGGACAAATGAAAAACTGTTTTTT. Translation gives CASSLAGTNEKLFF. The rearrangement links TRBV5-4 to TRBJ1-4, with TRBD1 as a possible D gene (6 bases). This CDR3 region has 14 residues. Trimming removed 0 bases from V and 5 bases from J, with 8 bases in between. Per the germline V gene, CDR1 is SGHNT and CDR2 is YYREEE (reference sequence). The whole variable domain, remainder taken from reference TRBV5-4 and TRBJ1-4, is ETGVTQSPTHLIKTRGQQVTLRCSSQSGHNTVSWYQQALGQGPQFIFQYYREEENGRGNFPPRFSGLQFPNYSSELNVNALELDDSALYLCASSLAGTNEKLFFGSGTQLSVL.

The chain uses TRBV5-1 and TRBJ1-2; a possible D gene is TRBD1 (5 bases). The CDR3 length is 12 residues. The V gene lost 4 bases and the J gene lost 6 bases, with 10 bases spanning the gap. CDR1 SGHRS and CDR2 YFSETQ come from the germline V gene. The CDR3 here is CASSHDSDGYTF. The CDR3 region has the DNA TGCGCCAGCAGCCACGACAGCGATGGCTACACCTTC.

In this sample, this clone turned up a few times. The rearrangement links TRBV10-1 to TRBJ2-1; D may be TRBD2 (7 bases). Looked up from germline, CDR1 is WNHNN and CDR2 is SYGVQD (reference sequence). The germline V and J ends were trimmed by 8 bases and 6 bases, with 11 bases remaining between them. The CDR3 has 12 residues. The CDR3 sequence is CASGGAGNEQFF. The CDR3 DNA follows: TGCGCCAGCGGGGGGGCCGGCAATGAGCAGTTCTTC.

V usage is TRBV4-1 and J usage is TRBJ1-4; 8 nucleotides match TRBD1. The CDR3 contains 15 residues. J was trimmed by 4 bases and V by 1 base; bases with no gene match: 2. CDR1 and CDR2 from the germline V gene are MGHRA and YSYEKL. CDR3 in DNA: TGCGCCAGCAGCCAAGTGGACAGGGATAATGAAAAACTGTTTTTT. Its protein is CASSQVDRDNEKLFF.

The V and J genes are TRBV29-1 and TRBJ1-2, with 8 bases that match TRBD1. Trimming took 3 bases from V and 7 from J; bases not matched to a gene: 7. CDR1 is SQVTM, CDR2 ANQGSEA, per germline. The CDR3 is 13 amino acids. DNA for the CDR3: TGCAGCGTTGATGGCAGGGGGCCAGGTGGCTACACCTTC. This codes for CSVDGRGPGGYTF.

This clone was seen a handful of times. V gene TRBV7-6 combines with J gene TRBJ2-5, with 8 bases fitting TRBD2. The CDR3 runs to 16 residues. Looked up from germline, CDR1 is SGHVS and CDR2 is FNYEAQ. The V segment lost 6 bases and the J segment 4 bases; nucleotides outside the gene matches: 13. CDR3 in amino acids: CASSPAAGGARETQYF. CDR3 nucleotides: TGTGCCAGCAGTCCCGCCGCCGGGGGGGCCAGAGAGACCCAGTACTTC.

The rearrangement links TRBV27 to TRBJ1-1; weak D call: TRBD1 (6 bases). The CDR3 contains 15 residues. Germline-derived CDR1 and CDR2 are MNHEY and SMNVEV (reference sequence). V was shortened by 7 bases and J by 5 bases, with 20 bases between the two germline ends. CDR3 in DNA: TGTGCCAGCATCCCACTCACAGGGTTTGGGACTGAAGCTTTCTTT. Its protein product is CASIPLTGFGTEAFF.

As to this clone: Other DNA variants within this sample encode the same CDR3. The chain carries TRBV5-1 and TRBJ1-1; D gene unclear. V lost 0 bases and J 3 bases, leaving 6 bases between the germline ends. CDR3 size: 13 residues. Germline CDR1 reads SGHRS; CDR2 reads YFSETQ. The CDR3 sequence: CASSLAPDTEAFF. The CDR3 nucleotides are TGCGCCAGCAGCTTGGCCCCGGACACTGAAGCTTTCTTT.

The V call is TRBV14, the J call TRBJ2-7; the D gene is possibly TRBD1 (6 bases). This CDR3 contains 16 residues. Per germline, CDR1 SGHDN and CDR2 FVKESK. V gave up 5 bases and J gave up 3 bases, with 20 bases separating them. CDR3 amino acids: CASSSMSGTHDYEQYF. The CDR3 DNA follows: TGTGCCAGCAGCTCGATGTCCGGGACACACGACTACGAGCAGTACTTC. The variable domain in full, with the rest retrieved from reference TRBV14 and TRBJ2-7, is EAGVTQFPSHSVIEKGQTVTLRCDPISGHDNLYWYRRVMGKEIKFLLHFVKESKQDESGMPNNRFLAERTGGTYSTLKVQPAELEDSGVYFCASSSMSGTHDYEQYFGPGTRLTVT.

The chain couples TRBV7-2 to TRBJ2-7; TRBD2 aligns across 8 bases. V shed 1 base and J 2 bases; nucleotides not matched to a gene: 4. The CDR3 is 15 residues long. CDR1 and CDR2 from the germline V gene are SGHTA and FQGNSA. The CDR3 bases are TGTGCCAGCAGCTTAGGACTAGCGTCCACCTACGAGCAGTACTTC. Amino acid sequence: CASSLGLASTYEQYF.

V and J are TRBV29-1 and TRBJ2-5, with TRBD2 identical over 12 bases. This CDR3 is built from 14 residues. V was pared by 6 bases and J by 5 bases, with 7 bases of the junction left unmatched. Germline V gives CDR1 SQVTM, CDR2 ANQGSEA. CDR3 DNA sequence: TGCAGCGTCGCTAGCGGGGGGGCCCGGGAGACCCAGTACTTC. Encoded protein: CSVASGGARETQYF.

This chain connects TRBV7-2 to TRBJ2-7, with a possible D match to TRBD1 (6 bases). The V and J ends lost 5 bases and 3 bases respectively, with 17 bases between them. Germline values: CDR1 SGHTA, CDR2 FQGNSA. The CDR3 length is 15 residues. For the CDR3, the DNA is TGTGCCAGCAGCCCTTATATCTCAGGGGACTACGAGCAGTACTTC. It specifies CASSPYISGDYEQYF.

The rearrangement links TRBV19 to TRBJ1-1; D is unresolved. The CDR3 contains 13 residues. CDR1 is LNHDA, CDR2 SQIVND, per germline (reference sequence). Deletions cut 3 bases from V and 5 bases from J, with 10 bases between. The CDR3 protein is CASSISVGTEAFF. DNA of the CDR3: TGTGCCAGTAGTATTTCGGTCGGGACTGAAGCTTTCTTT.

On this clone itself: Other DNA sequences in this specimen translate into the identical CDR3. The genes are TRBV7-2 and TRBJ2-1, with 11 bases matching TRBD2. This CDR3 has 15 residues. The V gene end was trimmed by 6 bases and the J gene end by 3 bases; junction bases not matched to a gene: 4. Germline lookup yields CDR1 SGHTA and CDR2 FQGNSA. CDR3 DNA: TGTGCCAGCAGTCTAGCGGGGGGAGTCTACAATGAGCAGTTCTTC. It translates to CASSLAGGVYNEQFF.

The chain is built from TRBV13 and TRBJ1-6; 8 positions agree with TRBD1. CDR1 and CDR2 (germline): PRHDT, FYEKMQ (reference sequence). V trimming: 7 bases; J trimming: 8 bases; junction bases outside the gene matches: 10. The CDR3 has 15 amino acids. CDR3 sequence reads: CASTDRTGRDSPLHF. The CDR3 DNA follows: TGTGCCAGCACCGATCGGACAGGGCGTGATTCACCCCTCCACTTT.

The rearrangement links TRBV7-2 to TRBJ1-1; weak D call: TRBD1 (6 bases). Germline CDR1 is SGHTA and CDR2 is FQGNSA. Deletions cut 5 bases from V and 4 bases from J, with 14 bases between. The CDR3 is 14 amino acids. The DNA of the CDR3 is TGTGCCAGCAGCACACAGGTAGGGGGCACTGAAGCTTTCTTT. Translated, it gives CASSTQVGGTEAFF.

The V call is TRBV10-2, the J call TRBJ1-5, with D unresolved. V was shortened by 10 bases and J by 0 bases, with 7 bases between the two germline ends. The CDR3 sequence is 12 residues long. Germline lookup yields CDR1 WSHSY and CDR2 SAAADI. CDR3 residues: CATGNSNQPQHF. The CDR3, as DNA: TGCGCCACGGGGAATAGCAATCAGCCCCAGCATTTT.

V gene TRBV28 combines with J gene TRBJ1-3; the D is unclear. Germline loops: CDR1 MDHEN, CDR2 SYDVKM. V was pared by 2 bases and J by 4 bases, with 6 bases between. The CDR3 length is 13 residues. CDR3 in DNA: TGTGCCAGCAGTTTAGACACAGGAAACACCATATATTTT. Its protein product is CASSLDTGNTIYF.

This sequence joins TRBV5-1 and TRBJ2-5; 8 nucleotides align to TRBD2. Germline CDR1 is SGHRS and CDR2 is YFSETQ. The length of the CDR3 is 15 residues. Germline trimming cut 1 base from V and 4 bases from J; bases unmatched to any gene: 6. CDR3 sequence (DNA): TGCGCCAGCAGCTTGCTGTGGAGCGGGGGAGAGACCCAGTACTTC. Translating it yields CASSLLWSGGETQYF.

The chain uses TRBV19 and TRBJ2-1, with D possibly TRBD1 on 6 matching bases. CDR1 and CDR2 from the germline V gene are LNHDA and SQIVND (reference sequence). The length of the CDR3 is 15 residues. V was trimmed by 0 bases and J by 5 bases, leaving 11 bases between them. The CDR3 DNA is TGTGCCAGTAGTATAGAGGGGGCGCGGAACAATGAGCAGTTCTTC. The encoded protein is CASSIEGARNNEQFF.

The chain carries TRBV10-3 and TRBJ2-4, with 10 bases fitting TRBD1. Germline CDR1 ENHRY, CDR2 SYGVKD. There are 14 residues in the CDR3. Trimming cost V 11 bases and J 6 bases; bases outside gene matches: 10. CDR3 region: CASGTGVLGNIQYF. The CDR3 nucleotides read TGTGCCTCCGGGACAGGGGTCCTGGGAAACATTCAGTACTTC.

This chain joins TRBV7-2 and TRBJ2-1, with a weak D call TRBD1 (6 bases). CDR1 and CDR2 from the germline V gene are SGHTA and FQGNSA. The CDR3 is 14 amino acids. Between the trimmed V and J ends, which lost 4 bases and 8 bases, there was a span of 15 bases. The CDR3 loop is CASSSLRQAYEQFF. The CDR3 nucleotides read TGTGCCAGCAGCTCCCTCAGACAGGCCTATGAGCAGTTCTTC.

The chain couples TRBV19 to TRBJ2-7; perhaps TRBD2 as D (5 bases). Deletions cut 3 bases from V and 5 bases from J, with 14 bases between. Germline CDR1 and CDR2: LNHDA and SQIVND (reference sequence). CDR3 length equals 14 residues. CDR3 in amino acids: CASSMTHAGNEQYF. The CDR3, as DNA: TGTGCCAGTAGTATGACGCACGCCGGGAACGAGCAGTACTTC.